This T cell receptor (beta chain) was obtained from a study of regulatory T cells in long-lasting Graves disease. Time point noted: persistent/refractory GD, antithyroid drugs over 5 years with positive TRAb. With RNA extracted from PBMCs as input, the TCR library was made. EDTA tubes received around 10 milliliters of drawn peripheral blood. Study conclusions and caveats: Newly diagnosed disease favored TRBV20-1 and TRBJ2-1 over persistent disease. Persistent patients shared some 2,900 public clonotypes among themselves. Newly diagnosed patients shared fewer, at roughly 900. For persistent Graves' patients, TCR diversity was lower than for newly diagnosed ones.

This clonotype was observed a few times. Its antigen is still unknown. CDR3 length equals 15 residues. Germline lookup yields CDR1 LNHNV and CDR2 YYDKDF (reference sequence). V lost 5 bases to trimming and J lost 7 bases, with 20 bases between them. CDR3-region Arm-PCR and iRepertoire HTBI primers produced the TCR beta libraries. One entry per CDR3 protein, called by TCRdb with MiXCR from the multiplex PCR reads. In the table there are fewer than 450,000 distinct CDR3 sequences, around 20% of which are singletons. The sequence came from a female donor with Graves disease. The specimen was peripheral blood mononuclear cells (PBMCs), collected when the disease was refractory, from a patient treated with antithyroid drugs. The V call is TRBV15, the J call TRBJ1-1, with a possible D match to TRBD1 (5 bases). CDR3 sequence (DNA): TGTGCCACCAGCGGGGGACTGTCGGGACTAAGTGAAGCTTTCTTT. This codes for CATSGGLSGLSEAFF.